This passage covers 11 T cell receptor beta chains from one sample sequenced in a study of shared T cell receptors in the human thymus. Some clones are missing from TCRdb's copy, which holds only in-frame ones; the method was immunoSEQ multiplex PCR. The sample holds under 850,000 clones; approximately 87% are singletons and the top ten take approximately 0.011%. In addition, the sample was reused for a study of human thymus T cells.

The sample was thymocytes. Receptor source: a boy under two years old with a congenital heart defect.

CDR3 region: CAISQRTEQGVLYGYTF. CDR3 coding DNA: TGTGCCATCAGCCAGAGAACCGAGCAGGGTGTCCTCTATGGCTACACCTTC. The chain has TRBV10-3 and TRBJ1-2, with a possible D match to TRBD1 (5 bases). Germline CDR1 reads ENHRY; CDR2 reads SYGVKD. CDR3 length: 17 amino acids. The V end was cut by 6 bases, the J end by 4 bases, with 24 bases between.

This clone has just one count. This rearrangement joins TRBV30 to TRBJ2-7, with D tentatively TRBD1 (6 bases). The CDR3 is made up of 10 amino acids. V lost 8 bases and J lost 3, with 8 bases in between. CDR1 and CDR2 (germline): GTSNPN, SVGIG (reference sequence). This CDR3 reads CAGGSYEQYF. The CDR3 nucleotides read TGTGCCGGGGGCAGCTACGAGCAGTACTTC.

This clone showed up just once. The rearrangement uses TRBV5-6 and TRBJ2-3; 9 positions match TRBD2. CDR3 length: 17 residues. Germline V CDR1 and CDR2: SGHDT, YYEEEE. The V segment lost 3 bases and the J segment 5 bases; nucleotides outside the gene matches: 13. In DNA, the CDR3 is TGTGCCAGCAGCTGGCTTGATTGCGGGAGGGCCAAAGATACGCAGTATTTT. Residues: CASSWLDCGRAKDTQYF.

The rearrangement joins TRBV4-3 to TRBJ2-5, with D possibly TRBD2 on 5 matching bases. CDR1 LGHNA and CDR2 YSLEER come from the germline V gene. V dropped 4 bases and J dropped 2 bases, with 17 bases sitting between them. The CDR3 contains 16 residues. The CDR3 spells CASSLLTPGGQETQYF. CDR3 in DNA: TGCGCCAGCAGCCTATTAACTCCGGGCGGGCAAGAGACCCAGTACTTC.

The rearrangement links TRBV28 to TRBJ2-7; TRBD2 aligns across 13 bases. V lost 2 bases, J lost 9 bases, and 13 bases stayed unmatched. The CDR3 consists of 17 residues. CDR1 MDHEN and CDR2 SYDVKM come from the germline V gene. The CDR3: CASSLHELLAGGPGQYF. The CDR3 nucleotides read TGTGCCAGCAGTTTACACGAGCTACTAGCGGGAGGGCCGGGGCAGTACTTC.

Note on this clone: Other DNA sequences in the sample encode the same CDR3. The chain uses TRBV7-9 and TRBJ2-5, with a weak D call TRBD1 (5 bases). The V gene's germline CDR1 is SEHNR and CDR2 FQNEAQ (reference sequence). The V end lost 1 base, the J end lost 1 base, and 7 bases lay between the germline ends. The CDR3 extends over 14 amino acids. Written as DNA, the CDR3 is TGTGCCAGCAGCTTAGGGGGCAGCCAAGAGACCCAGTACTTC. Residues: CASSLGGSQETQYF.

The chain couples TRBV10-3 to TRBJ1-2; D gene unclear. This CDR3 spans 13 amino acids. V lost 10 bases and J lost 8, with 20 bases in between. The germline CDR1 and CDR2 sequences are ENHRY and SYGVKD. The CDR3 loop is CATDKTGVQGYTF. The DNA for the CDR3 is TGTGCCACTGACAAGACCGGGGTACAGGGCTACACCTTC.

The CDR3 protein is CASSESGRKYEQYF. The CDR3 DNA reads TGCGCCAGCAGTGAGAGCGGGAGAAAATACGAGCAGTACTTC. The chain uses TRBV10-2 and TRBJ2-7, with 8 bases fitting TRBD2. Germline CDR1 WSHSY, CDR2 SAAADI. Germline trimming cut 2 bases from V and 4 bases from J; bases unmatched to any gene: 4. The CDR3 contains 14 residues.

This chain connects TRBV27 to TRBJ1-5; 10 bases agree with TRBD1. In germline, CDR1 is MNHEY, CDR2 SMNVEV (reference sequence). Trimming at V came to 5 bases and at J to 5 bases, leaving 9 bases not matched to a gene. The CDR3 sequence is 16 residues long. The DNA of the CDR3 is TGTGCCAGCAGTCCCCTCCGACAGGGGGCTTATCAGCCCCAGCATTTT. Protein product: CASSPLRQGAYQPQHF.

The chain recombines TRBV28 with TRBJ2-5; D unresolved. The CDR3 spans 15 residues. Germline assignment: CDR1 MDHEN and CDR2 SYDVKM. V was trimmed by 7 bases and J by 3 bases, leaving 18 bases between them. CDR3 bases: TGTGCCAGCAACACCTCTGGGCCGGTGAAAGAGACCCAGTACTTC. Translated, it gives CASNTSGPVKETQYF.

The J gene is TRBJ1-2, the V gene TRBV4-1, with a possible D match to TRBD1 (6 bases). The CDR3 consists of 21 residues. Germline V gene data show CDR1 as MGHRA and CDR2 as YSYEKL. Trimming took off 3 bases at V and 4 bases at J, with 33 bases between the two ends. The CDR3: CASSHPGYRASLFRGPYGYTF. DNA of the CDR3: TGCGCCAGCAGCCACCCGGGGTACAGGGCCTCCCTTTTCCGGGGTCCCTATGGCTACACCTTC.